The 26 T cell receptor beta chains reported below all come from one sample, sequenced in a study of blood T cell repertoires in COVID-19. TCRdb keeps only in-frame clones here, not all; method: immunoSEQ multiplex PCR. This table holds about 81,000 clones, around 82% found once. The material sequenced was peripheral blood. These receptors all come from a human donor in a cohort sampled during active COVID-19.

CDR3 region: CASGGTDSGNTIYF. Here the CDR3 DNA reads TGTGCCAGCGGCGGGACAGACTCTGGAAACACCATATATTTT. The V call is TRBV5-6, the J call TRBJ1-3, with TRBD1 matching over 7 bases. Germline-derived CDR1 and CDR2 are SGHDT and YYEEEE. CDR3 length: 14 amino acids. V dropped 7 bases and J dropped 0; count of bases not matched to a gene: 4. Full variable domain (outside the CDR3, taken from reference TRBV5-6 and TRBJ1-3): DAGVTQSPTHLIKTRGQQVTLRCSPKSGHDTVSWYQQALGQGPQFIFQYYEEEERQRGNFPDRFSGHQFPNYSSELNVNALLLGDSALYLCASGGTDSGNTIYFGEGSWLTVV.

This clone is medium-sized. The chain uses TRBV13 and TRBJ1-2; D is ambiguous. V gave up 3 bases and J gave up 2 bases, with 16 bases separating them. Germline CDR1 and CDR2: PRHDT and FYEKMQ (reference sequence). The CDR3 has 16 residues. The CDR3 DNA is TGTGCCAGCAGCTTGTTGAGGGAGAGGTGGAACTATGGCTACACCTTC. The encoded protein is CASSLLRERWNYGYTF.

This clone was seen just once. This rearrangement joins TRBV27 to TRBJ1-4, with D uncertain. This CDR3 contains 15 residues. The V gene's germline CDR1 is MNHEY and CDR2 SMNVEV (reference sequence). Trimming shortened V by 5 bases and J by 3 bases, and 13 bases separated the two germline ends. As DNA, the CDR3 is TGTGCCAGCAGTGCCCAGCGCTTGGCTAATGAAAAACTGTTTTTT. Translated, it gives CASSAQRLANEKLFF.

In DNA form, the CDR3 reads TGTGCCAGCAGACCCCTCGGGAGGGGTAACAATGAGCAGTTCTTC. It specifies CASRPLGRGNNEQFF. V is TRBV3-1 (or the pseudogene TRBV3-2) and J is TRBJ2-1; 8 bases agree with TRBD2. The CDR3 has 15 amino acids. With V trimmed by 6 bases and J by 5 bases, 9 bases remained unmatched. CDR1 LGHDT and CDR2 YNNKEL come from the germline V gene (reference sequence).

This clone has a single count. The genes are TRBV10-3 and TRBJ1-4; D is ambiguous. The V gene lost 2 bases and the J gene lost 4 bases, with 11 bases spanning the gap. Per germline, CDR1 ENHRY and CDR2 SYGVKD. The CDR3 has 15 amino acids. CDR3 sequence: CAISETGINNEKLFF. As DNA, the CDR3 is TGTGCCATCAGTGAGACCGGGATTAATAATGAAAAACTGTTTTTT.

The rearrangement joins TRBV7-9 to TRBJ2-2; a weak D match, TRBD1 (6 bases). This CDR3 spans 15 amino acids. The germline CDR1 and CDR2 sequences are SEHNR and FQNEAQ (reference sequence). V lost 5 bases and J 2 bases, leaving 12 bases between the germline ends. Written as DNA, the CDR3 is TGTGCCAGCAGCCCCGGGACACCTAACACCGGGGAGCTGTTTTTT. Its translation is CASSPGTPNTGELFF.

The rearrangement links TRBV12-3 or TRBV12-4 to TRBJ2-7; D is unclear. Between the trimmed V and J ends, which lost 6 bases and 3 bases, there was a span of 9 bases. This CDR3 has 12 amino acids. Here the CDR3 reads CASSHQVYEQYF. The CDR3 DNA sequence: TGTGCCAGCAGCCACCAGGTCTACGAGCAGTACTTC.

The chain is built from TRBV6-2 or TRBV6-3 and TRBJ1-5; TRBD1 agrees at 11 bases. CDR3 length: 17 residues. Germline trimming cut 6 bases from V and 4 bases from J; bases unmatched to any gene: 11. Looked up from germline, CDR1 is MNHEY and CDR2 is SVGEGT. The DNA for the CDR3 is TGTGCCAGCAGCCTACGCGGGACAGGGGGTACTAATCAGCCCCAGCATTTT. This gives the protein CASSLRGTGGTNQPQHF.

The chain carries TRBV4-1 and TRBJ2-2; 8 bases match TRBD1. The V gene end was trimmed by 6 bases and the J gene end by 4 bases; junction bases not matched to a gene: 7. Germline CDR1 is MGHRA and CDR2 is YSYEKL. The length of the CDR3 is 15 residues. In DNA form, the CDR3 reads TGCGCCAGCAGACGGACAGGGTCGGGCACCGGGGAGCTGTTTTTT. This sequence encodes CASRRTGSGTGELFF.

The chain has TRBV5-1 and TRBJ2-7, with 9 bases identical to TRBD1. CDR1 and CDR2 from the germline V gene are SGHRS and YFSETQ. After removal of 3 bases from V and 4 bases from J, the junction contained 14 bases not matched to a gene. The CDR3 is 17 amino acids. CDR3 nucleotide sequence: TGCGCCAGCAGCTGGGGGGCGCTGCGGACAGGGGAGTACGAGCAGTACTTC. This encodes CASSWGALRTGEYEQYF. The variable domain in full, completed from reference TRBV5-1 and TRBJ2-7, reads KAGVTQTPRYLIKTRGQQVTLSCSPISGHRSVSWYQQTPGQGLQFLFEYFSETQRNKGNFPGRFSGRQFSNSRSEMNVSTLELGDSALYLCASSWGALRTGEYEQYFGPGTRLTVT.

V usage is TRBV18 and J usage is TRBJ2-3; D is undetermined. The CDR3 has 16 amino acids. Trimming pared 5 bases from V and 1 base from J, leaving 16 bases between. CDR1 is KGHSH, CDR2 LQKENI, per germline. CDR3 bases: TGTGCCAGCTCATCCCCCGTGGGCTACGGCACAGATACGCAGTATTTT. This encodes CASSSPVGYGTDTQYF.

The chain is built from TRBV4-1 and TRBJ2-7; D is uncertain. V lost 1 base to trimming and J lost 2 bases, with 9 bases between them. The CDR3 loop spans 14 amino acids. The germline gives CDR1 MGHRA, CDR2 YSYEKL. The CDR3 loop reads CASSQGVPPYEQYF. DNA for the CDR3: TGCGCCAGCAGCCAAGGCGTACCTCCCTACGAGCAGTACTTC.

The chain recombines TRBV2 with TRBJ2-2; a possible D gene is TRBD1 (5 bases). In germline, CDR1 is SNHLY, CDR2 FYNNEI. V shed 4 bases and J shed 0 bases, with 9 bases lying between them. The CDR3 sequence is 15 residues long. In DNA form, the CDR3 reads TGTGCCAGCAGTGCGAGGACACCGAACACCGGGGAGCTGTTTTTT. It translates to CASSARTPNTGELFF.

The V call is TRBV7-9, the J call TRBJ2-7; 7 positions agree with TRBD2. J gave up 3 bases and V 1 base, and 6 bases lay outside the gene matches. The CDR3 sequence is 15 residues long. The germline V gene has CDR1 SEHNR and CDR2 FQNEAQ (reference sequence). The CDR3 spells CASSLGGLPIYEQYF. The CDR3 coding sequence is TGTGCCAGCAGCTTAGGGGGACTACCGATCTACGAGCAGTACTTC.

CDR3 residues: CASSLMDTQETQYF. The CDR3 bases are TGTGCCAGCAGTCTCATGGACACCCAAGAGACCCAGTACTTC. This chain uses TRBV6-6 with TRBJ2-5; TRBD1 might be the D (5 bases). The CDR3 runs to 14 residues. V dropped 5 bases and J dropped 1 base, with 11 bases sitting between them. Germline-derived CDR1 and CDR2 are MNHNY and SVGAGI (reference sequence).

The chain joins TRBV27 to TRBJ2-7; D unresolved. Germline V lookup: CDR1 MNHEY, CDR2 SMNVEV (reference sequence). Trimming took off 10 bases at V and 2 bases at J, with 9 bases between the two ends. The CDR3 consists of 11 residues. The CDR3 nucleotides are TGTGCCACCTCGAGTGCCTACGAGCAGTACTTC. This translates into CATSSAYEQYF.

The chain combines TRBV6-5 with TRBJ1-4; TRBD1 matches 7 bases. The CDR3 extends over 15 amino acids. V was pared by 6 bases and J by 6 bases, with 10 bases of the junction left unmatched. CDR1 and CDR2 from the germline V gene are MNHEY and SVGAGI. CDR3 bases: TGTGCCAGCAGGCCTCGGGACAGCCTATATGAAAAACTGTTTTTT. Amino acid sequence: CASRPRDSLYEKLFF.

The V call is TRBV9, the J call TRBJ2-5, with 9 bases that match TRBD1. Per the germline V gene, CDR1 is SGDLS and CDR2 is YYNGEE. V was pared by 4 bases and J by 3 bases, with 4 bases of the junction left unmatched. The CDR3 consists of 14 residues. CDR3 in DNA: TGTGCCAGCAGCTCCCGGACAGGGGAAGAGACCCAGTACTTC. Encoded protein: CASSSRTGEETQYF. Variable domain in full (rest from reference TRBV9 and TRBJ2-5): DSGVTQTPKHLITATGQRVTLRCSPRSGDLSVYWYQQSLDQGLQFLIQYYNGEERAKGNILERFSAQQFPDLHSELNLSSLELGDSALYFCASSSRTGEETQYFGPGTRLLVL.

The CDR3: CASSYSQGGYEQYF. The CDR3 DNA is TGTGCCAGCAGTTACTCACAGGGGGGCTACGAGCAGTACTTC. V gene TRBV6-6 combines with J gene TRBJ2-7; 8 bases align to TRBD1. Germline CDR1 is MNHNY and CDR2 is SVGAGI (reference sequence). With 0 bases clipped from V and 3 bases from J, the junction kept 1 base outside the gene matches. The CDR3 is made up of 14 amino acids.

This rearrangement joins TRBV7-3 to TRBJ1-5, with a possible D match to TRBD1 (5 bases). The germline gives CDR1 SGHTA, CDR2 FQGTGA. The V gene lost 5 bases and the J gene lost 9 bases, with 14 bases spanning the gap. This CDR3 spans 13 amino acids. The CDR3 coding sequence is TGTGCCAGCAGCCTTACAGGTATTGGGCCCCAGCATTTT. This codes for CASSLTGIGPQHF.

A few counts support this clone. The chain is built from TRBV5-4 and TRBJ1-4; tentative D call: TRBD1 (6 bases). CDR3 size: 16 residues. The V end lost 2 bases, the J end lost 0 bases, and 11 bases lay between the germline ends. Germline V gives CDR1 SGHNT, CDR2 YYREEE (reference sequence). The CDR3 here is CASSFQGRATNEKLFF. The CDR3 bases are TGTGCCAGCAGCTTCCAGGGGAGGGCAACTAATGAAAAACTGTTTTTT.

The V call is TRBV6-2 or TRBV6-3, the J call TRBJ1-2; D is possibly TRBD1 (6 bases). The CDR3 is made up of 14 amino acids. V lost 2 bases, J lost 6 bases, and 13 bases lay in between. CDR1 and CDR2 (germline): MNHEY, SVGEGT. The CDR3 spells CASSYPGQGHGYTF. In DNA, the CDR3 is TGTGCCAGCAGTTACCCCGGGCAGGGGCATGGCTACACCTTC.

The V and J genes are TRBV7-2 and TRBJ1-1; 10 bases map to TRBD1. The CDR3 is 16 amino acids. The germline V gene has CDR1 SGHTA and CDR2 FQGNSA. V shed 5 bases and J 11 bases; nucleotides not matched to a gene: 17. The CDR3 reads CASSIRDRGIPLGAFF. Here the CDR3 DNA reads TGTGCCAGCAGCATAAGGGACAGGGGAATTCCTTTAGGGGCTTTCTTT.

This rearrangement joins TRBV7-2 to TRBJ2-1; 10 bases are shared with TRBD1. Germline CDR1 reads SGHTA; CDR2 reads FQGNSA. This CDR3 spans 15 amino acids. V was clipped by 4 bases and J by 5 bases; unmatched bases: 5. For the CDR3, the DNA is TGTGCCAGCAGCTCCAGACAGGGGGCTCACAATGAGCAGTTCTTC. Its translation is CASSSRQGAHNEQFF. Looking up the rest from reference TRBV7-2 and TRBJ2-1 gives the full variable domain: GAGVSQSPSNKVTEKGKDVELRCDPISGHTALYWYRQSLGQGLEFLIYFQGNSAPDKSGLPSDRFSAERTGGSVSTLTIQRTQQEDSAVYLCASSSRQGAHNEQFFGPGTRLTVL.

This clone showed up just once. This chain joins TRBV6-5 and TRBJ2-2, with D hard to call. The germline V and J ends were trimmed by 1 base and 3 bases, with 9 bases remaining between them. The germline gives CDR1 MNHEY, CDR2 SVGAGI. CDR3 length: 15 residues. The CDR3 spells CASSYFSIDTGELFF. DNA for the CDR3: TGTGCCAGCAGTTACTTTAGCATCGACACCGGGGAGCTGTTTTTT.

This rearrangement joins TRBV3-1 (or the pseudogene TRBV3-2) to TRBJ2-5; 13 bases fit TRBD2. V shed 3 bases, J shed 9 bases, and the junction held 7 bases outside the gene matches. Germline V lookup: CDR1 LGHDT, CDR2 YNNKEL (reference sequence). This CDR3 has 15 residues. The DNA of the CDR3 is TGTGCCAGCAGCCAGGGACTAGCGGGGTCCGGGGCCCAGTACTTC. As protein: CASSQGLAGSGAQYF.